This TCR beta chain came from a study of T cell responses to AZD1222 COVID-19 vaccine. Study-wide results and limits: The study found Spike-specific TCR breadth and depth rose after two AZD1222 doses. Baseline serology detected seropositivity in only six AZD1222 recipients.

As for this clone: Its antigen is still unknown.

The method was immunoSEQ multiplex PCR; TCRdb's version includes in-frame clones alone and lacks a portion of them. The sample lists under 95,000 clones, 87% occurring once. Germline V gene lookup returns CDR1 MDHEN and CDR2 SYDVKM. Deletions cut 0 bases from V and 0 bases from J, with 8 bases between. The length of the CDR3 is 15 residues. The chain recombines TRBV28 with TRBJ1-1, with D uncertain. The source of this sequence is an adult who received the AZD1222 COVID-19 vaccine. The sample consisted of peripheral blood, taken 28 days after the second AZD1222 dose. As DNA, the CDR3 is TGTGCCAGCAGTTTATGGGTAGGGATGAACACTGAAGCTTTCTTT. Translation: CASSLWVGMNTEAFF.